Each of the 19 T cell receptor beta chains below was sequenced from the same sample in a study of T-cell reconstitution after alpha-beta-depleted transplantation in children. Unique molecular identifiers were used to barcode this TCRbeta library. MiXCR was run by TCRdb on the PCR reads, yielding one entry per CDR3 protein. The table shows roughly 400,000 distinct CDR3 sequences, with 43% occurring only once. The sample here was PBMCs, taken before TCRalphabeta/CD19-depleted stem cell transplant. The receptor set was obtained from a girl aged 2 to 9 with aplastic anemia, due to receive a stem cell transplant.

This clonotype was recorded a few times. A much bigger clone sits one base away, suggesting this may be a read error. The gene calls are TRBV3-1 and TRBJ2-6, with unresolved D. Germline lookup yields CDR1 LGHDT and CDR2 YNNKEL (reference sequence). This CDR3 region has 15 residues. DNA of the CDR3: TGTGCCAGCTGCCAGGCAGGAGTCGGGGCCAACGTCCTGACTTTC. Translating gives CASCQAGVGANVLTF.

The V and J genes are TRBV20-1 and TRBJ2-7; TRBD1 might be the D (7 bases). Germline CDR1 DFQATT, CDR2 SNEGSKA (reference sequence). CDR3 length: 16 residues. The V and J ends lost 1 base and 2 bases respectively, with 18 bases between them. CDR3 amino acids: CSARAPRDSSTYEQYF. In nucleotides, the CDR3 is TGCAGTGCTAGAGCCCCGCGGGACAGTTCGACCTACGAGCAGTACTTC.

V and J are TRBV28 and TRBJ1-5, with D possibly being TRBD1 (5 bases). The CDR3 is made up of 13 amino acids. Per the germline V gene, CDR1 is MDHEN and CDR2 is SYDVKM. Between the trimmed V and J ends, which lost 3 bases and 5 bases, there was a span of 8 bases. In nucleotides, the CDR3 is TGTGCCAGCAGTTTTCTGGGGGATCAGCCCCAGCATTTT. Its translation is CASSFLGDQPQHF. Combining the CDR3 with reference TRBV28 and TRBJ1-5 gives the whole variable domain DVKVTQSSRYLVKRTGEKVFLECVQDMDHENMFWYRQDPGLGLRLIYFSYDVKMKEKGDIPEGYSVSREKKERFSLILESASTNQTSMYLCASSFLGDQPQHFGDGTRLSIL.

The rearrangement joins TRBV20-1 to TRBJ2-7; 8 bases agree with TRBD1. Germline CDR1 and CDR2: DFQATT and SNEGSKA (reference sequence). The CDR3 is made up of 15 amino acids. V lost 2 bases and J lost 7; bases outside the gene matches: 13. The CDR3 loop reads CSARRGGQGAGEQYF. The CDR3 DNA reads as TGCAGTGCTAGAAGAGGGGGTCAGGGGGCGGGGGAGCAGTACTTC.

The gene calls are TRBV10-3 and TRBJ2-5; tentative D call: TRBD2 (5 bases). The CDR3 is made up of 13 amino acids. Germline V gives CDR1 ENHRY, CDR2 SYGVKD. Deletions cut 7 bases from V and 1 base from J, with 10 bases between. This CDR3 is CAIKGAVQETQYF. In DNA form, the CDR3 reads TGTGCCATCAAGGGAGCCGTCCAAGAGACCCAGTACTTC.

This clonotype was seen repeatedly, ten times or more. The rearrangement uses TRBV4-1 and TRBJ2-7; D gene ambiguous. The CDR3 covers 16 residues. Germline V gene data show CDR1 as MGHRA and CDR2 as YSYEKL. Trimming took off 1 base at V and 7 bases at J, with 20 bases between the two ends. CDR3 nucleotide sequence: TGCGCCAGCAGCCAAGGTGAAGCTCGACTCCTCCGAGAGCAGTACTTC. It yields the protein CASSQGEARLLREQYF.

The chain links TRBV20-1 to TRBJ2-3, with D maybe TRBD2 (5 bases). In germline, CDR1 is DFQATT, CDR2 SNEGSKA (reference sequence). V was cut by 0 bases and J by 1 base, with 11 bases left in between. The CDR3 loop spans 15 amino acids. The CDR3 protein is CSARDPSTGTDTQYF. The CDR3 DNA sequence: TGCAGTGCTAGAGATCCTAGCACCGGCACAGATACGCAGTATTTT.

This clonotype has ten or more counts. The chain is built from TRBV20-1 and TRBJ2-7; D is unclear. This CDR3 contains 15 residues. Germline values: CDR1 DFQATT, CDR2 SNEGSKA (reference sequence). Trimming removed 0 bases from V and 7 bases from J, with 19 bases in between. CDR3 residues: CSARDHGKTSREQYF. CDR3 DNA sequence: TGCAGTGCTAGAGATCATGGCAAGACCTCGCGGGAGCAGTACTTC.

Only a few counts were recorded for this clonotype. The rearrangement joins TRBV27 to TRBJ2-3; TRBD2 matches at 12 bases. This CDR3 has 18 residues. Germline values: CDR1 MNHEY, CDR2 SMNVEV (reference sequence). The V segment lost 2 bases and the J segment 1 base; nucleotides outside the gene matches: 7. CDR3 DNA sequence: TGTGCCAGCAGTTTAAGGACTAGCGGGGTCTCGCGCACAGATACGCAGTATTTT. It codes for CASSLRTSGVSRTDTQYF.

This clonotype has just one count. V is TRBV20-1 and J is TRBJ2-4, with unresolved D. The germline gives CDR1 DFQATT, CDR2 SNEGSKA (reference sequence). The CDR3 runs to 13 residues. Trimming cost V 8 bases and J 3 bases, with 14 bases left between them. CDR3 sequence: CSTSTFNKNIQYF. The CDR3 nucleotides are TGCAGTACTTCTACCTTTAACAAAAACATTCAGTACTTC.

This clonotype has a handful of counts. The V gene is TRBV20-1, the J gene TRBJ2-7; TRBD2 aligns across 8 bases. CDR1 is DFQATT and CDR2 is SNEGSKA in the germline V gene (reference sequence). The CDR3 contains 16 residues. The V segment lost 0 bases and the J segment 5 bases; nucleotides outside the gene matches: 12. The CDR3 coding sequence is TGCAGTGCTAGAGATGACGCAAGCGGGAGTGTTAACGAGCAGTACTTC. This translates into CSARDDASGSVNEQYF.

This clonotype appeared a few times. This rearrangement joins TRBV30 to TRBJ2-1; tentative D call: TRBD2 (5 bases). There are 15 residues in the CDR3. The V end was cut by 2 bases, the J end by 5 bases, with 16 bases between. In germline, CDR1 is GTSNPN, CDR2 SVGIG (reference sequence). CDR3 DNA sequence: TGTGCCTGGAGTCAAACTAGTATTGGGAACAATGAGCAGTTCTTC. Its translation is CAWSQTSIGNNEQFF.

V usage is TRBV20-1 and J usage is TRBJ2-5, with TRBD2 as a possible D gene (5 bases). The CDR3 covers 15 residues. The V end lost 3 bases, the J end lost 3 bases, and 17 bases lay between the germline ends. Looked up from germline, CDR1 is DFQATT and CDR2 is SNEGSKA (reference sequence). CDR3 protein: CSASGEPQTEETQYF. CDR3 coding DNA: TGCAGTGCTAGTGGGGAGCCCCAAACCGAAGAGACCCAGTACTTC.

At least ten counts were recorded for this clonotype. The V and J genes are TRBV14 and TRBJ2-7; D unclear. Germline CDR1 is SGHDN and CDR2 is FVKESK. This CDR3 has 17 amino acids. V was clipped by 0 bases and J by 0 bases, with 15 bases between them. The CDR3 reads CASSQDDWRSSSYEQYF. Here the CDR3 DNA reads TGTGCCAGCAGCCAAGACGACTGGCGGTCTAGCTCCTACGAGCAGTACTTC.

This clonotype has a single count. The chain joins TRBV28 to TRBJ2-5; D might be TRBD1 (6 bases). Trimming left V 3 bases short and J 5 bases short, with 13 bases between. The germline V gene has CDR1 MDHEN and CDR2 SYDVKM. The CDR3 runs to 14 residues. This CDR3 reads CASSFAGAEETQYF. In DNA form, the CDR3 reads TGTGCCAGCAGTTTTGCAGGGGCCGAGGAGACCCAGTACTTC.

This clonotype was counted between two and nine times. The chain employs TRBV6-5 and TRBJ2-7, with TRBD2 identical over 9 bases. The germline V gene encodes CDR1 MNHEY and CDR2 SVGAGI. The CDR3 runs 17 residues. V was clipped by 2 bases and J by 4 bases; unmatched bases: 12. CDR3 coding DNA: TGTGCCAGCAGTTACGAGGTAGCGGGAGAATTTGGTTACGAGCAGTACTTC. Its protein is CASSYEVAGEFGYEQYF.

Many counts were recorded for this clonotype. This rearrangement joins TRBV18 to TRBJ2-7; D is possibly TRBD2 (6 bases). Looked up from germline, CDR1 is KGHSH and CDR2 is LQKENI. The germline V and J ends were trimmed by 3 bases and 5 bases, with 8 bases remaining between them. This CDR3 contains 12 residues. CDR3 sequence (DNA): TGTGCCAGCTCACCTGGGACTCACGAGCAGTACTTC. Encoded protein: CASSPGTHEQYF.

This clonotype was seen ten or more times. CDR3 region: CASSLDGSGGAYEQYF. The CDR3 DNA reads as TGTGCCAGCAGCTTAGATGGTAGCGGGGGGGCCTACGAGCAGTACTTC. The V gene is TRBV7-9, the J gene TRBJ2-7; 11 nucleotides match TRBD2. V shed 1 base and J 2 bases; nucleotides not matched to a gene: 4. CDR3 length equals 16 residues. Per germline, CDR1 SEHNR and CDR2 FQNEAQ (reference sequence).

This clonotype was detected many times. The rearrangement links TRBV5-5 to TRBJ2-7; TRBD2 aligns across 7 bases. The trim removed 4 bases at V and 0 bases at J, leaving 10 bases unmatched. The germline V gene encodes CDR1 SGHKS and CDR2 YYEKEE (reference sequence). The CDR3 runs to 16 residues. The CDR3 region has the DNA TGTGCCAGCAGCGTTGGTGCTAGGGAGGGCTCCTACGAGCAGTACTTC. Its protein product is CASSVGAREGSYEQYF. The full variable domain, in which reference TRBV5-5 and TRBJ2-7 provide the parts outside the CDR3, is DAGVTQSPTHLIKTRGQQVTLRCSPISGHKSVSWYQQVLGQGPQFIFQYYEKEERGRGNFPDRFSARQFPNYSSELNVNALLLGDSALYLCASSVGAREGSYEQYFGPGTRLTVT.